This T cell receptor beta chain appears in the sequencing data of a study of T cell responses to AZD1222 COVID-19 vaccine. General study points: Spike was spanned by vaccine-associated CD4 TCRs, which were dominant at 160-218 and 743-854. Among those given AZD1222, only five or six were seropositive at baseline.

Germline V gene sequence: CDR1 MDHEN, CDR2 SYDVKM. The CDR3 covers 17 residues. After removal of 2 bases from V and 3 bases from J, the junction contained 3 bases not matched to a gene. With respect to this clone: What it binds is not known.

Assay: immunoSEQ multiplex PCR; the TCRdb copy retains only in-frame clones and omits some. The sample has tens of thousands of clones, less than 85% seen once. This chain connects TRBV28 to TRBJ2-3; 15 nucleotides line up with TRBD2. The sequence was obtained from an adult who received the AZD1222 COVID-19 vaccine. This material consisted of peripheral blood, taken 28 days after the second AZD1222 dose. This CDR3 reads CASSLRTSGRVTDTQYF. CDR3 in DNA: TGTGCCAGCAGTTTAAGGACTAGCGGGAGGGTAACAGATACGCAGTATTTT. The full variable domain, with the rest looked up from reference TRBV28 and TRBJ2-3, is DVKVTQSSRYLVKRTGEKVFLECVQDMDHENMFWYRQDPGLGLRLIYFSYDVKMKEKGDIPEGYSVSREKKERFSLILESASTNQTSMYLCASSLRTSGRVTDTQYFGPGTRLTVL.